The 19 T cell receptor beta chains below come from one sample, sequenced in a study of PD-L1 blockade in urothelial cancer. Sequenced by immunoSEQ multiplex PCR; TCRdb stores in-frame clones only, minus some. The data show approximately 72,000 clones, 70% to 90% seen once. Time point reported: pretreatment peripheral blood. This specimen was PBMCs, taken around atezolizumab (anti-PD-L1) treatment. These receptors were obtained from a man in his 60s with urothelial cancer.

This clone was detected only once. The V call is TRBV10-1, the J call TRBJ2-3; 9 bases align to TRBD2. The CDR3 runs to 17 residues. The germline V gene has CDR1 WNHNN and CDR2 SYGVQD (reference sequence). J gave up 0 bases and V 3 bases, and 7 bases lay outside the gene matches. The CDR3 region is CASSELGSGRSTDTQYF. CDR3 DNA sequence: TGCGCCAGCAGTGAATTAGGGAGCGGGAGGAGCACAGATACGCAGTATTTT.

This sequence joins TRBV11-2 and TRBJ1-6, with a weak D call TRBD1 (6 bases). The CDR3 length is 14 residues. Germline V CDR1 and CDR2: SGHAT, FQNNGV. V lost 3 bases to trimming and J lost 8 bases, with 11 bases between them. The CDR3 DNA reads as TGTGCCAGCAGCTTCACAGGGCGGGATTCACCCCTCCACTTT. Amino acids: CASSFTGRDSPLHF.

This chain links TRBV10-2 with TRBJ1-5; weak D call: TRBD1 (5 bases). CDR3 length: 13 residues. CDR1 and CDR2 from the germline V gene are WSHSY and SAAADI. V was shortened by 2 bases and J by 6 bases, with 8 bases between the two germline ends. The CDR3 region has the DNA TGCGCCAGCAGTGAGGGGGCTAGTCAGCCCCAGCATTTT. Residues: CASSEGASQPQHF.

The chain recombines TRBV4-3 with TRBJ2-2, with 10 bases aligning to TRBD2. This CDR3 spans 16 amino acids. Germline-derived CDR1 and CDR2 are LGHNA and YSLEER. With 6 bases clipped from V and 1 base from J, the junction kept 5 bases outside the gene matches. In DNA, the CDR3 is TGCGCCAGCAGACTCGGACTAGCGGAGAACACCGGGGAGCTGTTTTTT. It is translated as CASRLGLAENTGELFF.

The rearrangement uses TRBV11-3 and TRBJ2-5, with D possibly being TRBD2 (6 bases). V lost 5 bases and J 2 bases, leaving 12 bases between the germline ends. Germline V gives CDR1 SGHNT, CDR2 YENEEA. The CDR3 length is 14 residues. The CDR3 DNA sequence: TGTGCCAGCAGCCGCCGGGACTCACAAGAGACCCAGTACTTC. Translation: CASSRRDSQETQYF.

The rearrangement uses TRBV20-1 and TRBJ1-2; D is undetermined. This CDR3 spans 11 amino acids. The V gene's germline CDR1 is DFQATT and CDR2 SNEGSKA (reference sequence). The V gene lost 5 bases and the J gene lost 6 bases, with 10 bases spanning the gap. CDR3 DNA: TGCAGTGCTCTCCGAGCCGATGGCTACACCTTC. This translates into CSALRADGYTF.

The V gene is TRBV15, the J gene TRBJ2-7; TRBD1 might be the D (5 bases). From germline, CDR1 is LNHNV and CDR2 YYDKDF (reference sequence). The CDR3 is 14 amino acids. V lost 0 bases and J 3 bases, leaving 9 bases between the germline ends. As DNA, the CDR3 is TGTGCCACCAGCAGAGACAGGGTTAGCTACGAGCAGTACTTC. It translates to CATSRDRVSYEQYF.

This clone was seen more than once but under ten times. This chain joins TRBV21-1 and TRBJ1-1; TRBD1 is the table's D call and was not checked against the DNA. TRBV21-1 is given as a pseudogene. CDR3 length: 17 residues. CDR3 in amino acids: CASSKSLRQGVRTEAFF. The CDR3 nucleotides are TGTGCCAGCAGCAAATCCCTGCGGCAGGGCGTTCGAACTGAAGCTTTCTTT.

This sequence joins TRBV5-1 and TRBJ1-1; 9 bases match TRBD1. V shed 5 bases, J shed 5 bases, and the junction held 10 bases outside the gene matches. The CDR3 length is 15 residues. Germline CDR1 and CDR2: SGHRS and YFSETQ. CDR3 sequence: CASSRPGTGRTEAFF. CDR3 nucleotide sequence: TGCGCCAGCAGTCGTCCCGGGACAGGGCGAACTGAAGCTTTCTTT.

This clone appeared once. The V gene is TRBV7-8, the J gene TRBJ1-6, with TRBD1 as a possible D gene (6 bases). The germline V gene has CDR1 SGHVS and CDR2 FQNEAQ. V dropped 5 bases and J dropped 0 bases, with 17 bases sitting between them. There are 18 residues in the CDR3. CDR3: CASSRPPGQSSYNSPLHF. CDR3 nucleotides: TGTGCCAGCAGCCGACCCCCCGGACAGAGCTCCTATAATTCACCCCTCCACTTT. The full variable domain, completed using reference TRBV7-8 and TRBJ1-6, is GAGVSQSPRYKVAKRGQDVALRCDPISGHVSLFWYQQALGQGPEFLTYFQNEAQLDKSGLPSDRFFAERPEGSVSTLKIQRTQQEDSAVYLCASSRPPGQSSYNSPLHFGNGTRLTVT.

The V and J genes are TRBV27 and TRBJ1-2; D call uncertain. The CDR3 spans 14 residues. CDR1 is MNHEY, CDR2 SMNVEV, per germline (reference sequence). V lost 0 bases and J lost 4, with 9 bases in between. The CDR3 bases are TGTGCCAGCAGTTTATCAGGGAGAGGCTATGGCTACACCTTC. It translates to CASSLSGRGYGYTF.

V and J are TRBV11-2 and TRBJ2-5, with a weak D call TRBD2 (6 bases). Germline V lookup: CDR1 SGHAT, CDR2 FQNNGV. Deletions cut 4 bases from V and 5 bases from J, with 17 bases between. CDR3 length equals 15 residues. The CDR3 bases are TGTGCCAGCAGCTCCCTCATATCTAGCGTCGAGACCCAGTACTTC. Protein: CASSSLISSVETQYF.

This clone has a handful of counts. The chain is built from TRBV4-2 and TRBJ2-7; no definite D call. This CDR3 has 15 residues. CDR1 is LGHNA and CDR2 is YNFKEQ in the germline V gene. V lost 4 bases and J 3 bases, leaving 16 bases between the germline ends. The CDR3, as DNA: TGTGCCAGCAGCCCGGCCGGGTCGTCGATCTACGAGCAGTACTTC. Protein sequence: CASSPAGSSIYEQYF.

The chain joins TRBV2 to TRBJ2-5, with TRBD2 as a possible D gene (6 bases). CDR3 size: 14 residues. Trimming stripped 11 bases from V and 2 bases from J, with 18 bases between. Germline-derived CDR1 and CDR2 are SNHLY and FYNNEI. The CDR3: CASQGGLTQETQYF. The CDR3 coding sequence is TGTGCCTCCCAGGGAGGACTAACACAAGAGACCCAGTACTTC.

This clone was found once. V usage is TRBV4-1 and J usage is TRBJ2-3; the D gene is possibly TRBD2 (5 bases). Germline CDR1 is MGHRA and CDR2 is YSYEKL. V lost 8 bases and J lost 5, with 20 bases in between. This CDR3 is 15 amino acids long. CDR3 sequence (DNA): TGCGCCAGCGGAGAGGGCCGCCGTGGGGTAGATACGCAGTATTTT. Protein sequence: CASGEGRRGVDTQYF.

The rearrangement links TRBV7-2 to TRBJ2-5; D is possibly TRBD2 (7 bases). Germline lookup yields CDR1 SGHTA and CDR2 FQGNSA. The CDR3 is 16 residues long. Trimming removed 0 bases at V and 4 bases at J, with 15 bases between. Written as DNA, the CDR3 is TGTGCCAGCAGCTTAGCGAGTGGGGGGGGCGGAGAGACCCAGTACTTC. This codes for CASSLASGGGGETQYF.

This sequence joins TRBV28 and TRBJ2-6; 11 bases map to TRBD2. From germline, CDR1 is MDHEN and CDR2 SYDVKM. The CDR3 runs 17 residues. J was trimmed by 0 bases and V by 5 bases; bases with no gene match: 3. Written as DNA, the CDR3 is TGTGCCAGCAGTACTAGCGGGGGTTTCTCTGGGGCCAACGTCCTGACTTTC. Residues: CASSTSGGFSGANVLTF.

The genes are TRBV7-2 and TRBJ1-2; no clear D. V was cut by 3 bases and J by 2 bases, with 4 bases left in between. Looked up from germline, CDR1 is SGHTA and CDR2 is FQGNSA. There are 12 residues in the CDR3. CDR3: CASSLSNYGYTF. The DNA of the CDR3 is TGTGCCAGCAGCTTGTCAAACTATGGCTACACCTTC.

The chain is built from TRBV19 and TRBJ2-2; D perhaps matches TRBD2 (6 bases). CDR1 LNHDA and CDR2 SQIVND come from the germline V gene (reference sequence). V was trimmed by 10 bases and J by 7 bases, leaving 19 bases between them. There are 14 residues in the CDR3. CDR3 amino acids: CATRWDRRDGELFF. The CDR3 DNA sequence: TGTGCCACCAGATGGGACCGGAGGGACGGGGAGCTGTTTTTT.